These 5 T cell receptor beta chains were all obtained from the same sample, sequenced in a study of T cell responses to AZD1222 COVID-19 vaccine. Clones were read by immunoSEQ multiplex PCR, and TCRdb kept only the in-frame ones, dropping some. Of about 78,000 clones detected, nearly 90% appear once; the ten largest clones hold more than 5%. Here the sequenced sample was peripheral blood, taken on day 0 of MenACWY control vaccination. The receptors come from an adult in good health.

The rearrangement joins TRBV4-3 to TRBJ2-3; 9 positions match TRBD2. V shed 2 bases and J 10 bases; nucleotides not matched to a gene: 13. The CDR3 totals 16 residues. The germline CDR1 and CDR2 sequences are LGHNA and YSLEER. CDR3 residues: CASSQWGAGGGSAQYF. The CDR3 DNA is TGCGCCAGCAGCCAATGGGGAGCGGGGGGAGGTTCGGCGCAGTATTTT.

The J gene is TRBJ1-2, the V gene TRBV28, with a possible D match to TRBD1 (5 bases). The V end was cut by 6 bases, the J end by 0 bases, with 14 bases between. Per the germline V gene, CDR1 is MDHEN and CDR2 is SYDVKM. CDR3 length: 15 amino acids. CDR3 protein: CASRPRDGTNYGYTF. The CDR3 DNA follows: TGTGCCAGCAGACCCCGGGACGGGACTAACTATGGCTACACCTTC.

The count of this clone is one. The V gene is TRBV12-5, the J gene TRBJ1-6; 11 positions agree with TRBD1. V shed 7 bases and J 0 bases; nucleotides not matched to a gene: 8. Germline V gene lookup returns CDR1 LGHNT and CDR2 FRNRAP. The CDR3 runs 18 residues. The CDR3 bases are TGTGCTAGTGCCCCGGGACAGGGGGTAGGCTCCTATAATTCACCCCTCCACTTT. It is translated as CASAPGQGVGSYNSPLHF.

CDR3: CAWSVPGTGGYNEKLFF. In DNA, the CDR3 is TGTGCCTGGAGTGTACCGGGGACAGGGGGCTATAATGAAAAACTGTTTTTT. The chain combines TRBV30 with TRBJ1-4; TRBD1 agrees at 12 bases. With 0 bases clipped from V and 4 bases from J, the junction kept 6 bases outside the gene matches. The CDR3 length is 17 residues. Germline values: CDR1 GTSNPN, CDR2 SVGIG (reference sequence).

The genes are TRBV6-4 and TRBJ1-2, with D unresolved. V lost 0 bases and J 10 bases, leaving 15 bases between the germline ends. The V gene's germline CDR1 is MRHNA and CDR2 SNTAGT. The CDR3 is 14 residues long. The CDR3 is CASSDSRVPGVYTF. The CDR3 coding sequence is TGTGCCAGCAGTGACTCGAGAGTCCCCGGTGTCTACACCTTC.